This T cell receptor (beta chain) was observed in a study of cytomegalovirus exposure and HLA in healthy donors. Study-level results: Among TCR sequences, most were rare, though some public TCRs appeared in many donors.

The PCR employed 60 Vbeta primers together with 13 Jbeta primers. Libraries were prepared by immunoSEQ multiplex PCR; TCRdb keeps only in-frame clonotypes and omits some of them. The table shows 60,000 to 90,000 clones, with less than 75% occurring only once. In regard to this clone: Its antigen is undetermined.

This CDR3 is 16 amino acids long. V gave up 6 bases and J gave up 7 bases; unmatched junction bases: 14. Per the germline V gene, CDR1 is MNHEY and CDR2 is SMNVEV (reference sequence). Sequencing input: PBMCs. V and J are TRBV27 and TRBJ2-1, with 8 nucleotides matching TRBD2. The receptor was derived from a man aged 35-49 years in good health and CMV-seropositive. In DNA, the CDR3 is TGTGCCAGCAGATCCCAAGGCGGGAGGCTGTCGAATGAGCAGTTCTTC. This codes for CASRSQGGRLSNEQFF.